A selection of T cell receptor beta chains follows, all from one sample in a study of cytomegalovirus exposure and HLA in healthy donors. Repertoires were generated with immunoSEQ multiplex PCR, while TCRdb's copy carries only in-frame clones and drops some. The sample lists hundreds of thousands of clones; 60% to 80% were seen once. Sequencing was carried out using PBMCs. The receptors here all came from a male donor in good health and CMV-seronegative. Each CDR3 is given with its conserved first and last residue. Clone size is shown for a subset of rows, as once, few, many or a class of expanded clone.

length	V	size	J	CDR3
15	TRBV9	.	TRBJ1-4	CASSPEDRLFEKLFF
13	TRBV7-7	.	TRBJ2-1	CASIKRRDNEQFF
14	TRBV28	.	TRBJ1-2	CASSLVTGDDGYTF
16	TRBV13	once	TRBJ1-2	CASSHRSPAGTHGYTF
19	TRBV6-1	.	TRBJ2-5	CASSGPGTSEGLVRETQYF
13	TRBV7-3	.	TRBJ1-1	CASSLTANTEAFF
15	TRBV6-1	once	TRBJ2-7	CASSEEGTGNYEQYF
16	TRBV9	.	TRBJ2-7	CASSPQIGTGVNEQYF
13	TRBV27	.	TRBJ1-6	CASSQGQRSPLHF
15	TRBV5-1	.	TRBJ1-2	CASSLRESGQNGYTF
16	TRBV6-5	many	TRBJ2-1	CASSYSRTSGRNEQFF
18	TRBV19	.	TRBJ2-2	CASSREGLAGANTGELFF
14	TRBV18	.	TRBJ2-1	CASSPRGESNEQFF
15	TRBV19	once	TRBJ2-1	CASSIQRGIVSEQFF
12	TRBV28	.	TRBJ1-1	CASSELNTEAFF
12	TRBV28	.	TRBJ2-3	CASSLNTDTQYF
16	TRBV10-3	.	TRBJ2-1	CAISEIRDSVYNEQFF
15	TRBV14	.	TRBJ1-6	CASSPAGTVSSPLHF
14	TRBV10-3	.	TRBJ2-7	CAISEETQGDEQYF
15	TRBV5-1	.	TRBJ1-1	CASSLWAFGDTEAFF
18	TRBV9	.	TRBJ2-6	CASSDGTSGISGANVLTF
17	TRBV6-1	once	TRBJ2-1	CASGKGGTSLTYNEQFF
13	TRBV18	.	TRBJ1-2	CASSPGREGGYTF
17	TRBV21-1	.	TRBJ2-7	CASSKLEVDPVYWEQYF
12	TRBV29-1	.	TRBJ2-1	CSVEASGNEQFF
14	TRBV6-5	.	TRBJ2-7	CASSRGGGSYEQYF
13	TRBV19	.	TRBJ1-1	CASSMVGGTEAFF
17	TRBV4-1	.	TRBJ2-5	CASTQGLGLAGGETQYF
14	TRBV7-6	few	TRBJ2-7	CASSSGASVDEQYF
15	TRBV28	few	TRBJ2-1	CASSFGRLFDNEQFF
16	TRBV9	once	TRBJ2-7	CASSDREAGGSYEQYF
15	TRBV4-1	.	TRBJ2-5	CASSQTSGGGGTQYF
16	TRBV11-3	.	TRBJ2-1	CASSVRRRQGGNEQFF
14	TRBV15	.	.	CATSVTRSLVEQYF
15	TRBV6-5	.	TRBJ2-7	CASSYGTRGSYEQYF
13	TRBV6-5	.	TRBJ1-1	CASSPFGVTEAFF
12	TRBV4-1	.	TRBJ1-2	CASSQGGEGYTF
14	TRBV7-2	.	TRBJ2-7	CASSFKAGAYEQYF